Listed below are T cell receptor beta chains from one sample, sequenced in a study of T cell responses to AZD1222 COVID-19 vaccine. Using immunoSEQ multiplex PCR, the repertoire was profiled, and TCRdb retains in-frame clones only, with some absent. The sample yields 200,000 to 250,000 clones, 90% to 95% seen once. The sequenced sample was peripheral blood, obtained on day 0 of MenACWY control vaccination. The receptor set was obtained from an adult in good health. CDR3s include the opening cysteine and the closing phenylalanine or tryptophan. Fields, in order: J gene, D gene, CDR3 length, V gene, CDR3 DNA, CDR3 protein. D genes are given only for firm matches.

TRBJ1-4 NA 17 TRBV5-5 TGTGCCAGCAGCCGGATGGGGCCAGGGACCCGAAATGAAAAACTGTTTTTT CASSRMGPGTRNEKLFF
TRBJ1-2 NA 14 TRBV6-5 TGTGCCAGCAGTTACGGAAAAACTAACTATGGCTACACCTTC CASSYGKTNYGYTF
TRBJ1-1 TRBD1 15 TRBV18 TGTGCCAGCTCACCCCAGGACAGGGCTCCCACTGAAGCTTTCTTT CASSPQDRAPTEAFF
TRBJ1-2 NA 15 TRBV7-8 TGTGCCAGCAGCTTAGTGGCAGGAGGACGTTATGGCTACACCTTC CASSLVAGGRYGYTF
TRBJ1-4 NA 15 TRBV4-2 TGTGCCAGCACCATACGGGGGGGAACTAATGAAAAACTGTTTTTT CASTIRGGTNEKLFF
TRBJ1-5 NA 15 TRBV6-2/TRBV6-3 TGTGCCAGCAGTAAGGACGGGGGGTTCGGTCAGCCCCAGCATTTT CASSKDGGFGQPQHF
TRBJ1-4 NA 13 TRBV7-8 TGTGCCAGTGTAATGGGGGTACATGAAAAACTGTTTTTT CASVMGVHEKLFF
TRBJ2-3 TRBD2 16 TRBV4-3 TGCGCCAGCAGCCAAGATATCGCTAGCGGGGGGGATACGCAGTATTTT CASSQDIASGGDTQYF
TRBJ1-2 TRBD1 14 TRBV7-2 TGTGCCAGCAGCTCCGGGACAGGGGGCTATGGCTACACCTTC CASSSGTGGYGYTF
TRBJ1-2 NA 12 TRBV11-1 TGTGCCAGCAGCCTCCCCCCCTATGGCTACACCTTC CASSLPPYGYTF
TRBJ1-2 NA 13 TRBV5-1 TGCGCCAGCAGCTTGGCAGGGTCTAGGGGCTACACCTTC CASSLAGSRGYTF
TRBJ2-7 TRBD2 15 TRBV18 TGTGCCAGCTCACCTCGTGGGACTAGCGGGTACGAGCAGTACTTC CASSPRGTSGYEQYF
TRBJ1-1 NA 14 TRBV19 TGTGCCAGTAGTATCGATAGACGACGCACTGAAGCTTTCTTT CASSIDRRRTEAFF
TRBJ1-2 NA 14 TRBV7-9 TGTGCCAGCAGCTTTAACAGTCCTGGGGCTGGCTACACCTTC CASSFNSPGAGYTF
TRBJ1-5 NA 16 TRBV6-1 TGTGCCAGCAGTGAAGCCTCGAGGGGGAGGGGTCAGCCCCAGCATTTT CASSEASRGRGQPQHF
TRBJ2-3 NA 13 TRBV9 TGTGCCAGCAGCGCGACTTTAACAGATACGCAGTATTTT CASSATLTDTQYF